The 8 T cell receptor beta chains reported below all come from one sample, sequenced in a study of beta chain features in type 1 diabetes. As every portion of the isolated RNA was reverse transcribed, the sequencing read expressed TCRB transcripts. The table came from immunoSEQ multiplex PCR; TCRdb's copy has only in-frame clones and leaves some out. The table shows approximately 170,000 clones, with 9% to 10% occurring only once. Sequenced input: central memory CD4+ T cells from blood. The source is a woman younger than 35 in good health.

The chain combines TRBV11-3 with TRBJ2-7; D unclear. V was pared by 1 base and J by 1 base, with 8 bases between. The germline V gene encodes CDR1 SGHNT and CDR2 YENEEA. There are 14 residues in the CDR3. Here the CDR3 reads CASSLGPGSYEQYF. Here the CDR3 DNA reads TGTGCCAGCAGCTTAGGCCCCGGGTCCTACGAGCAGTACTTC.

This clone was counted many times. CDR3 sequence: CASSLGQTAAYNEQFF. DNA of the CDR3: TGTGCCAGCAGCTTAGGACAGACTGCTGCTTACAATGAGCAGTTCTTC. The chain is built from TRBV11-2 and TRBJ2-1, with TRBD1 as a possible D gene (5 bases). Trimming took 1 base from V and 4 from J, leaving 14 bases between them. In germline, CDR1 is SGHAT, CDR2 FQNNGV. CDR3 length equals 16 residues.

This clone has a handful of counts. J is TRBJ1-2 and V is TRBV4-3; the match to TRBD1 covers 9 bases. J gave up 10 bases and V 3 bases, and 6 bases lay outside the gene matches. This CDR3 has 13 amino acids. Germline V gene sequence: CDR1 LGHNA, CDR2 YSLEER. The CDR3 coding sequence is TGCGCCAGCAGCCAGGAGGACAGGGGCGACTACACCTTC. Translating it yields CASSQEDRGDYTF.

There are a few counts of this clone. The chain employs TRBV5-1 and TRBJ2-5, with TRBD2 identical over 12 bases. The CDR3 loop spans 14 amino acids. The J segment lost 4 bases and the V segment lost 5 bases, leaving 3 bases of the junction unmatched. Germline CDR1 reads SGHRS; CDR2 reads YFSETQ. The CDR3 sequence is CASREGLAGETQYF. Here the CDR3 DNA reads TGCGCCAGCAGGGAGGGACTAGCGGGAGAGACCCAGTACTTC.

At least ten counts were recorded for this clone. The V call is TRBV6-6, the J call TRBJ2-3; TRBD2 might be the D (6 bases). CDR3 length: 15 amino acids. Germline CDR1 is MNHNY and CDR2 is SVGAGI (reference sequence). V dropped 8 bases and J dropped 3 bases, with 18 bases sitting between them. This CDR3 is CASRRSASGTDTQYF. The DNA for the CDR3 is TGTGCCAGCCGCCGAAGCGCCAGCGGGACAGATACGCAGTATTTT.

This clone occurred many times. This chain uses TRBV21-1 with TRBJ1-2; the table assigns TRBD1, which was not confirmed against the DNA. TRBV21-1 is noted as a pseudogene. The CDR3 is 10 residues long. CDR3 region: CASGDRGYTF. Here the CDR3 DNA reads TGTGCCAGCGGCGACAGGGGCTACACCTTC.

This clone was seen only a few times. The chain recombines TRBV5-1 with TRBJ2-1; D not resolved. This CDR3 is 13 amino acids long. The V and J ends lost 0 bases and 7 bases respectively, with 8 bases between them. The germline CDR1 and CDR2 sequences are SGHRS and YFSETQ. The CDR3 coding sequence is TGCGCCAGCAGCTTGGCCCCAGTAAATGAGCAGTTCTTC. Translating it yields CASSLAPVNEQFF.

This clone was counted a few times. The CDR3 loop reads CASSQVHQGLAGGSPTQYF. The CDR3 coding sequence is TGCGCCAGCAGCCAGGTTCATCAGGGACTAGCGGGGGGGTCCCCTACGCAGTATTTT. V usage is TRBV4-3 and J usage is TRBJ2-3; TRBD2 matches at 16 bases. The CDR3 contains 19 residues. CDR1 LGHNA and CDR2 YSLEER come from the germline V gene. The V segment lost 3 bases and the J segment 8 bases; nucleotides outside the gene matches: 14.